This T cell receptor (beta chain) derives from a study of blood T cells in healthy people across ages. A note on this clonotype: One end of the junction varies from germline; a read error may be responsible.

Next came a second PCR, run for roughly 6 to 11 cycles, which used a sample-barcoded 5' primer along with a J-beta primer mix. TCRdb re-derived calls from the 5' RACE reads in MiXCR, one entry per CDR3 protein. The sample has 1.5 million or so distinct CDR3 sequences, approximately 43% seen once. This TCR was sampled from a woman younger than 35 in good health. Sequencing was done on a sample of blood.

The CDR3 region is CASGVENNPYNEQYF. In nucleotides, the CDR3 is TGTGCCAGCGGCGTAGAGAATAACCCCTACAATGAGCAGTACTTC. The chain combines TRBV9 with TRBJ2-1; D uncertain. TRBJ2-7 matches the DNA end more closely, so the J call is doubtful. The germline gives CDR1 SGDLS, CDR2 YYNGEE. This CDR3 has 15 residues.